This TCR beta chain derives from a study of tumor-infiltrating lymphocytes in localized non-small cell lung cancer. The germline V gene encodes CDR1 SGHNT and CDR2 YYREEE (reference sequence). The CDR3 is 13 residues long. V lost 0 bases to trimming and J lost 7 bases, with 11 bases between them. The assay was immunoSEQ multiplex PCR, and TCRdb's table has in-frame clones only and misses some. Among approximately 9,600 clones listed, under 80% were seen once. The genes are TRBV5-4 and TRBJ2-7, with D possibly matching TRBD1 (6 bases). The TCR was taken from a human donor with non-small cell lung cancer. The sample comprised uninvolved lung tissue not adjacent to the tumor. The CDR3 nucleotides read TGTGCCAGCAGCTTGGTACAGGGCGGGGAGCAGTACTTC. Its translation is CASSLVQGGEQYF.